This TCR beta chain was identified during a study of control samples from healthy donors and cancer patients. Produced via immunoSEQ multiplex PCR; TCRdb's table is partial and in-frame only. The table lists 160,000 or so clones, roughly 95% of them singletons, with about 0.94% in the top ten. Germline-derived CDR1 and CDR2 are MNHNY and SVGAGI (reference sequence). The V and J ends lost 0 bases and 2 bases respectively, with 11 bases between them. This CDR3 has 15 amino acids. V gene TRBV6-6 combines with J gene TRBJ2-7; no firm D call. The sequencing sample was made of blood. This receptor was taken from a woman between 25 and 40 years old in good health. CDR3 sequence (DNA): TGTGCCAGCAGTTACTCAGAGACAAGCACCTACGAGCAGTACTTC. It encodes CASSYSETSTYEQYF.